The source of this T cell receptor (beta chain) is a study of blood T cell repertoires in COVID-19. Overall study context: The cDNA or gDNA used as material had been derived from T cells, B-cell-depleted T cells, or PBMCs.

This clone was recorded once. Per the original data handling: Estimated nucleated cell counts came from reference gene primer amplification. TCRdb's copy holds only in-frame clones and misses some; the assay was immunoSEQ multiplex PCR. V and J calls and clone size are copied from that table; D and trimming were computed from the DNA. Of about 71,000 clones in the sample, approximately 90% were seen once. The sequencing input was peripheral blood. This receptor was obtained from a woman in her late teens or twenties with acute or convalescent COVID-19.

CDR3 region: CASSPSRTGDGYTF. The DNA for the CDR3 is TGTGCCAGCAGCCCGTCCCGGACAGGAGATGGCTACACCTTC. This rearrangement joins TRBV7-8 to TRBJ1-2; 7 nucleotides align to TRBD1. The CDR3 consists of 14 residues. The J segment lost 6 bases and the V segment lost 5 bases, leaving 9 bases of the junction unmatched. CDR1 and CDR2 from the germline V gene are SGHVS and FQNEAQ.